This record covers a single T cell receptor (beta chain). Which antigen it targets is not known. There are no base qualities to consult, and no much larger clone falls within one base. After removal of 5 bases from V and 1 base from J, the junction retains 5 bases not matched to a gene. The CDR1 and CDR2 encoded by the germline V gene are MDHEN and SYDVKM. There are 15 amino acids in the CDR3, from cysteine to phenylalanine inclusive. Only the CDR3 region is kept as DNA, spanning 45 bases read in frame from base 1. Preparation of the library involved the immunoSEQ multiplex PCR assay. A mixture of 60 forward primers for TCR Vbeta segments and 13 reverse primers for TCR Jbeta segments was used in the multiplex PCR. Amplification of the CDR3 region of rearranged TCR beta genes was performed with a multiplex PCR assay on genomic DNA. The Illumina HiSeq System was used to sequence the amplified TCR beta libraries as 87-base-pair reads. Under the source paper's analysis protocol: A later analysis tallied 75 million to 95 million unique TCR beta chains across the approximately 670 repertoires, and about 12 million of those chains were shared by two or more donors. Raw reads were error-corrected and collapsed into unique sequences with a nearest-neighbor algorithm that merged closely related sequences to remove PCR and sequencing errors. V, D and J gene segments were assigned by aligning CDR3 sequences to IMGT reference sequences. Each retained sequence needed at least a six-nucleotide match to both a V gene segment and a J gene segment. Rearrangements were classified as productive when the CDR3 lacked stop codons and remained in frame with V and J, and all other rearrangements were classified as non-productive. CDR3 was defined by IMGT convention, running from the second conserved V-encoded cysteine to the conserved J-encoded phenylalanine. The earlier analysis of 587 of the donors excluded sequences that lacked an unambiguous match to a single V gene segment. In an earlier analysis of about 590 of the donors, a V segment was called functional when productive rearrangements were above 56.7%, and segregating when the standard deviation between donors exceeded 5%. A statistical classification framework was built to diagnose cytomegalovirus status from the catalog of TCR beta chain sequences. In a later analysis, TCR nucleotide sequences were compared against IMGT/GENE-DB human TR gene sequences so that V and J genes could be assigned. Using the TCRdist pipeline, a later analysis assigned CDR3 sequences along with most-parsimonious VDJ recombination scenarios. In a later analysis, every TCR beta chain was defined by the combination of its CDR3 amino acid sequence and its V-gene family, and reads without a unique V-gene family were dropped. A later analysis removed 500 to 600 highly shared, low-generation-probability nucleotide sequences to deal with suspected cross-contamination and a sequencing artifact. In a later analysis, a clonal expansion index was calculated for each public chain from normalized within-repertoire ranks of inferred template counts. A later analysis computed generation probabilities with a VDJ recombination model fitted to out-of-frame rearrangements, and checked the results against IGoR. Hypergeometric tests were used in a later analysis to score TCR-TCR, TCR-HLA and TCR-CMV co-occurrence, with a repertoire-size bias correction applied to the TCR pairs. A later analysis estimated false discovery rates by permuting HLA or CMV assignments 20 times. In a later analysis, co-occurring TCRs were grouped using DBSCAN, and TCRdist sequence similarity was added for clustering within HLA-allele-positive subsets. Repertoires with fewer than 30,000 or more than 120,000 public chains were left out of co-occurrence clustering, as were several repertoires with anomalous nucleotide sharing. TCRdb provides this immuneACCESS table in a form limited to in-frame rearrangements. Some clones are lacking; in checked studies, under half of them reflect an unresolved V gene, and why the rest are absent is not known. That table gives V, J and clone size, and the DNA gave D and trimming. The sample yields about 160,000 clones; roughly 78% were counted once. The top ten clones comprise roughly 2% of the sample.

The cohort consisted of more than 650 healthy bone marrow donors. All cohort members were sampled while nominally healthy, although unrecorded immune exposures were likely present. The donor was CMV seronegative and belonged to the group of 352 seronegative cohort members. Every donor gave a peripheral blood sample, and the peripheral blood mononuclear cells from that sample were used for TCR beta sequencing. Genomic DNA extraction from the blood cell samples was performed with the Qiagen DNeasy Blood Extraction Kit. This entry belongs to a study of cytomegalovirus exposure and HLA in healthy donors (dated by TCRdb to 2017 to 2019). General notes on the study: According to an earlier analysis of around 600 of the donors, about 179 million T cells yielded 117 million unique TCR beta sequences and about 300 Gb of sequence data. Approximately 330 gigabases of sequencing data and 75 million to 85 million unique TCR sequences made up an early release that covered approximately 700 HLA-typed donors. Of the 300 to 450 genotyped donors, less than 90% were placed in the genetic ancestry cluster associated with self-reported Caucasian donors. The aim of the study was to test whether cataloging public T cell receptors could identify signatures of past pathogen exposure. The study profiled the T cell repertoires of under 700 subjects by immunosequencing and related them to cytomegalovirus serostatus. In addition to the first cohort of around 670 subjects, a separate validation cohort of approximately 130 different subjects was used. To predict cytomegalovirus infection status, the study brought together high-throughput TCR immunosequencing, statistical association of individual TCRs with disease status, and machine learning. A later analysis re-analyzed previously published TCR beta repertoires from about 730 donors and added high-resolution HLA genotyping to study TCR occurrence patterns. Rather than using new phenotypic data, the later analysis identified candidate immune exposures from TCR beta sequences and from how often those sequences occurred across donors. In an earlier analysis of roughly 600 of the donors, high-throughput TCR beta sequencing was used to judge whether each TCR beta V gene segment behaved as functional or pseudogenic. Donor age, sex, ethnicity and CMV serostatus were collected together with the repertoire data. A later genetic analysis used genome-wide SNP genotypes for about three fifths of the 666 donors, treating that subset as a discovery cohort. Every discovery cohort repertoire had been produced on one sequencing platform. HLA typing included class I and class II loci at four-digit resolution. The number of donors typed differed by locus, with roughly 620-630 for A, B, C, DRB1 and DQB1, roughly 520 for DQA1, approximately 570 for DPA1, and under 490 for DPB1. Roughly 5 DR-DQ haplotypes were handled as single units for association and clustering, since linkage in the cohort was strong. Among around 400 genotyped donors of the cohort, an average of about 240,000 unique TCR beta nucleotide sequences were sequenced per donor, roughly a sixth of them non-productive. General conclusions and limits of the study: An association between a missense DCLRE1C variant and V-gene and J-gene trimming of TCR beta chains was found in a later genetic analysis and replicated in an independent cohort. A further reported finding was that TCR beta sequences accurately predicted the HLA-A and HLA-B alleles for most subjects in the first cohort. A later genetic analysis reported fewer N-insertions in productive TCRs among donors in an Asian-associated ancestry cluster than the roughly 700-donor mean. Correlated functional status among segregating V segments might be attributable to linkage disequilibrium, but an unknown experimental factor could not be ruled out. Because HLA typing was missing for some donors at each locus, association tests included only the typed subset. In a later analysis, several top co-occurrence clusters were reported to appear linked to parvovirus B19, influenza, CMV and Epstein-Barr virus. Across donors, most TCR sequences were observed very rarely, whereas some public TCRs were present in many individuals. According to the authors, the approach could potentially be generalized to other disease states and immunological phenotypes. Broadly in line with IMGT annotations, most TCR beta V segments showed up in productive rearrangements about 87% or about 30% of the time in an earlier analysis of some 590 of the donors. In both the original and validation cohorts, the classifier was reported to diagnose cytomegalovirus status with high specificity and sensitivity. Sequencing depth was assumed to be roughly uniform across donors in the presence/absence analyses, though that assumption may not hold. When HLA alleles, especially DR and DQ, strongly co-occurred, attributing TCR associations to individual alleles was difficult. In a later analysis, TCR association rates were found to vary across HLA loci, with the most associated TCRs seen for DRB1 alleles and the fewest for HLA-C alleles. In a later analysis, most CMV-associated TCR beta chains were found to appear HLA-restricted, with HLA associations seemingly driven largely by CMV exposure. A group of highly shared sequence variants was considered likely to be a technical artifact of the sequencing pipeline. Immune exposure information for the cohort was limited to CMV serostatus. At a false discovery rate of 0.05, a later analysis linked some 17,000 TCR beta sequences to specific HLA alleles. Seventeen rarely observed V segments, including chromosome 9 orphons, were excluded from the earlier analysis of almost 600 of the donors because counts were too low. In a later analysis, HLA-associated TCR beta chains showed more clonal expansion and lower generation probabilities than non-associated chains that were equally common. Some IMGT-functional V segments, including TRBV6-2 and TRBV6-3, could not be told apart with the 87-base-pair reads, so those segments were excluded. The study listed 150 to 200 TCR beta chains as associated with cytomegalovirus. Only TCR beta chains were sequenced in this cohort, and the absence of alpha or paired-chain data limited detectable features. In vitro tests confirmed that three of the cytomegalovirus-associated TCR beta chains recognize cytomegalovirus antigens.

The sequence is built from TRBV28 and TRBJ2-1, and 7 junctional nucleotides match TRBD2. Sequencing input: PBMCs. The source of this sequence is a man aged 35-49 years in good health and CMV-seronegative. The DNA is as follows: TGTGCCAGCAGTCCCCCAGCGGGGTCCTACAATGAGCAGTTCTTC. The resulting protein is CASSPPAGSYNEQFF. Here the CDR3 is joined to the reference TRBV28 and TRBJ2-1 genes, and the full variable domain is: DVKVTQSSRYLVKRTGEKVFLECVQDMDHENMFWYRQDPGLGLRLIYFSYDVKMKEKGDIPEGYSVSREKKERFSLILESASTNQTSMYLCASSPPAGSYNEQFFGPGTRLTVL.